This T cell receptor beta chain was obtained from a study of OX40 agonist ivuxolimab in advanced cancers. Points from the study as a whole: Dosing at 0.1 to 3.0 mg/kg was accompanied by clonal expansion of CD4+ and CD8+ blood T cells by week 6.

This clone was counted between two and nine times. Its antigen remains unidentified. Measured with immunoSEQ multiplex PCR; TCRdb has only the in-frame clones, and not every one. The profile shows around 34,000 clones, around four fifths of them singletons. V lost 6 bases to trimming and J lost 3 bases, with 10 bases between them. The CDR3 extends over 12 amino acids. The germline V gene encodes CDR1 SQVTM and CDR2 ANQGSEA. This material consisted of CD4+ or CD8+ T cells sorted from blood, taken in a trial of the OX40 agonist ivuxolimab. The chain is built from TRBV29-1 and TRBJ2-3, with D unresolved. This TCR derives from an adult with an advanced solid tumor such as melanoma, head and neck, liver or kidney cancer. DNA of the CDR3: TGCAGCGTGGAAAAAAGGACAGATACGCAGTATTTT. Translating gives CSVEKRTDTQYF.